The 3 T cell receptor beta chains below all came from one sample that was sequenced in a study of cytomegalovirus exposure and HLA in healthy donors (dated by TCRdb to about 2017). The library relied on the immunoSEQ multiplex PCR assay. For the multiplex PCR, a mixture combining 60 forward primers for TCR Vbeta segments and 13 reverse primers for TCR Jbeta segments was used. The table was pulled from immuneACCESS by TCRdb, which kept in-frame rearrangements only. Such tables lose some clones; where checked, under half of the loss comes from unresolved V genes, and the rest has no known cause. The sample has nearly 200,000 clones on record. Jointly, the top ten make up 0.74% of the sample. Source material: PBMCs. The receptors stem from a boy between 5 and 17 years old in good health and CMV-seronegative.

This rearrangement joins TRBV27 to TRBJ2-5, with no clear D. Per the germline V gene, CDR1 is MNHEY and CDR2 is SMNVEV (reference sequence). Trimming stripped 5 bases from V and 7 bases from J, with 14 bases between. CDR3 length: 13 residues. The CDR3 nucleotides read TGTGCCAGCAGTAAGGAGAGTGCCGGGACCCAGTACTTC. Residues: CASSKESAGTQYF.

This rearrangement joins TRBV6-1 to TRBJ2-1; D is unclear. The germline gives CDR1 MNHNS, CDR2 SASEGT. Trimming removed 0 bases from V and 5 bases from J, with 5 bases in between. This CDR3 is 13 amino acids long. As DNA, the CDR3 is TGTGCCAGCAGTGAAGCGGCACACAATGAGCAGTTCTTC. Translated: CASSEAAHNEQFF.

This chain connects TRBV4-1 to TRBJ2-7; 8 bases are a match to TRBD2. The V gene end was trimmed by 3 bases and the J gene end by 3 bases; junction bases not matched to a gene: 10. The CDR3 contains 16 residues. The germline V gene encodes CDR1 MGHRA and CDR2 YSYEKL. CDR3 DNA sequence: TGCGCCAGCAGCCATCCGGGAGGGGTGGGATACTACGAGCAGTACTTC. This translates into CASSHPGGVGYYEQYF.